This is a list of T cell receptor beta chains from one sample in a study of cytomegalovirus exposure and HLA in healthy donors. The assay was immunoSEQ multiplex PCR, and TCRdb's table has in-frame clones only and misses some. The sample holds 150,000 or so clones, roughly 77% seen once. The sample comprised PBMCs. These receptors were collected from a man aged 50 or older in good health and CMV-seropositive. The CDR3 runs from the conserved cysteine through the conserved F or W. The order of the fields is clone size, J gene, D gene, V gene, CDR3 protein, CDR3 DNA. A D gene is named only where the DNA matches it firmly. A row's size may be missing; if present it is once, few, many or a size class.

>NA|TRBJ1-4|NA|TRBV6-5
CASRPERANEKLFF
TGTGCCAGCAGACCTGAGAGAGCTAATGAAAAACTGTTTTTT
>few|TRBJ2-1|TRBD2|TRBV7-2
CASSLTSGAYNEQFF
TGTGCCAGCAGCTTAACTAGCGGGGCCTACAATGAGCAGTTCTTC
>NA|TRBJ2-2|TRBD1|TRBV5-6
CASSLILWGTGGVGELFF
TGTGCCAGCAGCTTGATTTTATGGGGGACAGGGGGCGTCGGGGAGCTGTTTTTT
>NA|TRBJ1-1|TRBD1|TRBV7-6
CASSEDRGNTEAFF
TGTGCCAGCAGCGAGGACAGGGGAAACACTGAAGCTTTCTTT
>NA|TRBJ1-6|NA|TRBV7-2
CASSPLQGRNSPLHF
TGTGCCAGCAGCCCACTACAGGGACGGAATTCACCCCTCCACTTT
>NA|TRBJ2-1|NA|TRBV11-2
CASIDGGARGSSYNEQFF
TGTGCCAGCATCGACGGTGGGGCTAGAGGAAGCTCCTACAATGAGCAGTTCTTC
>NA|TRBJ1-2|NA|TRBV18
CASSPIPGDNYGYTF
TGTGCCAGCTCCCCTATCCCAGGGGACAACTATGGCTACACCTTC
>few|TRBJ2-7|NA|TRBV5-1
CASSFRQDYEQYF
TGCGCCAGCAGCTTCCGACAGGACTACGAGCAGTACTTC
>once|TRBJ2-7|NA|TRBV12-2
CASRFRTGGGNLSYEQYF
TGTGCAAGTCGCTTCCGGACAGGGGGTGGAAATCTCTCCTACGAGCAGTACTTC
>NA|TRBJ2-1|NA|TRBV7-6
CASSLARLVIHEQFF
TGTGCCAGCAGCTTAGCGAGGCTAGTAATACATGAGCAGTTCTTC
>NA|TRBJ1-1|TRBD1|TRBV27
CASSPLGTGNTEAFF
TGTGCCAGCAGTCCACTAGGGACAGGGAACACTGAAGCTTTCTTT
>once|TRBJ2-7|TRBD1|TRBV4-1
CASSQGDRVHEQYF
TGCGCCAGCAGCCAAGGGGACAGGGTACACGAGCAGTACTTC
>NA|TRBJ2-2|TRBD1|TRBV18
CASSLGTGATGELFF
TGTGCCAGCTCATTGGGGACAGGGGCCACCGGGGAGCTGTTTTTT
>NA|TRBJ2-5|NA|TRBV4-3
CASSQRGGSETQYF
TGCGCCAGCAGCCAAAGGGGTGGATCGGAGACCCAGTACTTC
>NA|TRBJ1-5|NA|TRBV7-4
CASSKDTDQPQHF
TGTGCCAGCAGCAAGGACACTGATCAGCCCCAGCATTTT
>NA|TRBJ1-6|TRBD1|TRBV11-2
CASSTTGFYNSPLHF
TGTGCCAGCAGCACGACAGGGTTCTATAATTCACCCCTCCACTTT
>NA|TRBJ2-7|NA|TRBV21-1
CASLDRPLWEQYF
TGTGCCAGCTTGGACAGACCCCTGTGGGAGCAGTACTTC
>few|TRBJ1-5|TRBD1|TRBV6-6
CASSGQGSFQPQHF
TGTGCCAGCTCGGGACAGGGTAGCTTTCAGCCCCAGCATTTT
>NA|TRBJ1-1|TRBD1|TRBV9
CASSPLATGAEAFF
TGTGCCAGCAGCCCACTCGCAACAGGGGCTGAAGCTTTCTTT
>NA|TRBJ2-1|TRBD1|TRBV4-2
CASSQGTGGWEQFF
TGTGCCAGCAGCCAAGGGACAGGGGGTTGGGAGCAGTTCTTC
>NA|TRBJ1-5|NA|TRBV4-2
CASSQAGGEPQHF
TGTGCCAGCAGCCAAGCCGGGGGGGAGCCCCAGCATTTT
>NA|TRBJ2-3|TRBD2|TRBV11-3
CASSRGGGTDTQYF
TGTGCCAGCAGCCGCGGGGGAGGCACAGATACGCAGTATTTT
>NA|TRBJ1-4|TRBD1|TRBV7-9
CASSSPRGQGEKLFF
TGTGCCAGCAGTTCCCCACGGGGACAGGGCGAAAAACTGTTTTTT
>once|TRBJ1-4|NA|TRBV15
CATSRYREKLFF
TGTGCCACCAGCAGGTACAGGGAAAAACTGTTTTTT
>once|TRBJ2-7|NA|TRBV5-8
CASSWGVLETYEQYF
TGTGCCAGCAGCTGGGGAGTTTTAGAGACCTACGAGCAGTACTTC
>NA|TRBJ1-1|NA|TRBV5-4
CASSGGGGEGRAEAFF
TGTGCCAGCAGCGGCGGGGGGGGAGAAGGGCGCGCTGAAGCTTTCTTT